Listed below are T cell receptor beta chains from one sample, sequenced in a study of T cell repertoires in cytomegalovirus infection. From the reads, TCRdb called clonotypes with MiXCR, one entry per CDR3 protein. The profile covers 680,000 or so distinct CDR3 sequences, with around 30% appearing a single time and roughly 18% taken by the ten largest. No antigen has been assigned to these receptors. This specimen consisted of cultured PBMCs, obtained from culture after CMV antigen stimulation. All receptors come from a human donor in good health (CMV status not recorded). Some clones in this sample may be carry-over from other donors' samples. Each CDR3 is given with its conserved first and last residue. D genes are given only for firm matches. The size of a clone is reported for some rows only, either as once, few or many, or as a class for expanded clones.

TRBV7-9	TRBJ2-1	TRBD1	few	TGTGCCAGCAGCATCACCGGGACAGGGGCCGGCCGCGAAAGGATCTTC	CASSITGTGAGRERIF
TRBV28	TRBJ2-1	.	.	TGTGCCAGCAGTTTACACAACATTGACATCCAGTTCTTC	CASSLHNIDIQFF
TRBV7-2	TRBJ1-5	.	many	TGTGCCAGCAGCTTCATTACGGTGGGTGGGCAGCCCCAGCATTTT	CASSFITVGGQPQHF
TRBV7-2	TRBJ2-5	.	many	TGTGCCAGCAGCGTTTTGCGGGGCCGAGAGACCCAGTACTTC	CASSVLRGRETQYF
TRBV28	TRBJ2-7	.	few	TGTGCCAGCAGTTTCTACGGGGCGACTATGGCCTACGAGCAGTACTTC	CASSFYGATMAYEQYF
TRBV11-3	TRBJ2-7	.	few	TGTGCCAGCAGCTTTGCACTCTCCTACGAGCAGTACTTC	CASSFALSYEQYF
TRBV10-3	TRBJ2-5	.	.	TGTGCCATCAGTGAATGGCCCCAAGAGACCCAGTACTTC	CAISEWPQETQYF
TRBV27	TRBJ1-6	.	few	TGTGCCAGCAGTCGGCGGGGGCGAAGTAATTCACCCCTCCACTTT	CASSRRGRSNSPLHF
TRBV7-4	TRBJ2-3	.	once	TGTGCCAGCAGCTTAGGCCGGGGAACCACAGATACGCAGTATTTT	CASSLGRGTTDTQYF
TRBV7-2	TRBJ1-2	.	few	TGTGCCAGCAGCTTCCCTCGGGACTATGGCTACACCTTC	CASSFPRDYGYTF
TRBV10-3	TRBJ2-1	.	few	TGTGCCATCAGTGTGCGAGCGGGACAAGGAATCGGAAACAATGAGCAGTTCTTC	CAISVRAGQGIGNNEQFF
TRBV11-2	TRBJ2-3	TRBD2	.	TGTGCCAGCAGCTTACTGGGGACTAGCGGGGGCACAGATACGCAGTATTTT	CASSLLGTSGGTDTQYF
TRBV7-9	TRBJ2-3	.	.	TGTGCCAGCAGCTTAACCCGTCCAGATACGCAGTATTTT	CASSLTRPDTQYF
TRBV5-1	TRBJ1-2	.	.	TGCGCCAGCAGCGCTACTTCACCCCCACTTAACTATGGCTACACCTTC	CASSATSPPLNYGYTF
TRBV6-2/TRBV6-3	TRBJ2-1	.	many	TGTGCCAGCGGGGAATACAATGAGCAGTTCTTC	CASGEYNEQFF
TRBV15	TRBJ2-1	TRBD2	few	TGTGCCACCAGCAGTAACCCGACTAGCGGGTATACCTACAATGAGCAGTTCTTC	CATSSNPTSGYTYNEQFF
TRBV7-6	TRBJ1-1	.	many	TGTGCCAGCAGGGACACCAACACTGAAGCTTTCTTT	CASRDTNTEAFF
TRBV20-1	TRBJ2-1	.	few	TGCAGTGGGATGGGGCGGGGAAGCTCCTACAATGAGCAGTTCTTC	CSGMGRGSSYNEQFF
TRBV6-1	TRBJ2-1	TRBD1	.	TGTGCCTGCAGTGGACACCTCCCGGGACAGGGTAATGAGCAGTTCTTC	CACSGHLPGQGNEQFF
TRBV6-2/TRBV6-3	TRBJ2-7	TRBD1	.	TGTGCCAGCAGTTACTCGAGGGGACAGGGTTACGAGCAGTACTTC	CASSYSRGQGYEQYF
TRBV7-2	TRBJ2-3	.	many	TGTGCCAGCAGCTTATATAGAACCTGGGATACGCAGTATTTT	CASSLYRTWDTQYF
TRBV5-1	TRBJ2-3	.	.	TGCGCCAGCAGCTTGTGGGGTTCGACAGGCACAGATACGCAGTATTTT	CASSLWGSTGTDTQYF
TRBV4-1	TRBJ2-7	.	.	TGCGCCAGCAGCCAAGGGGCAGGGTCGGACTACGAGCAGTACTTC	CASSQGAGSDYEQYF
TRBV7-2	TRBJ1-5	.	many	TGTGCCAGCAGCTTAGTAGGGAATAGCAATCAGCCCCAGCATTTT	CASSLVGNSNQPQHF
TRBV7-2	TRBJ2-1	.	many	TGTGCCAGCAGCTTAGGCGGGACCCGCACTTACAATGAGCAGTTCTTC	CASSLGGTRTYNEQFF
TRBV7-2	TRBJ2-7	.	few	TGTGCCAGCAGCTTAGTCCCCAGGACTATCTACGAGCAGTACTTC	CASSLVPRTIYEQYF
TRBV7-2	TRBJ1-3	.	.	TGTGCCAGCAGCCCGTGGGCTGATATCTCTGGAAACACCATATATTTT	CASSPWADISGNTIYF
TRBV5-3	TRBJ1-5	.	.	TGTGCCAGCAGCTTGTCGGCCTATAGCAATCAGCCCCAGCATTTT	CASSLSAYSNQPQHF
TRBV18	TRBJ2-2	.	.	TGTGCCAGCTCACTAGAACCGAACACCGGGGAGCTGTTTTTT	CASSLEPNTGELFF
TRBV11-2	TRBJ2-1	.	.	TGTGCCAGCAGCCGATGGGGGCTCGACAATGAGCAGTTCTTC	CASSRWGLDNEQFF
TRBV6-2/TRBV6-3	TRBJ2-1	TRBD2	.	TGTGCCAGCAGCCGCACTAGCGGGAGGGCCAATGAGCAGTTCTTC	CASSRTSGRANEQFF
TRBV7-6	TRBJ2-7	TRBD2	.	TGTGCCAGCAGCTGGTCCGGGGCGGGGGGCGACGAGCAGTACTTC	CASSWSGAGGDEQYF
TRBV9	TRBJ2-3	.	.	TGTGCCAGCAGCGTAGAACCCCGGGTCACAGATACGCAGTATTTT	CASSVEPRVTDTQYF
TRBV27	TRBJ2-1	.	.	TGTGCCAGCAGTTTCGGCAAGTACAATGAGCAGTTCTTC	CASSFGKYNEQFF
TRBV30	TRBJ2-3	TRBD2	.	TGTGCCCAAGGCGGGAGGGACACAGATACGCAGTATTTT	CAQGGRDTDTQYF
TRBV7-8	TRBJ2-6	.	.	TGTGCCAGCAGTGACGGGCGTCCTGGGGCCAACGTCCTGACTTTC	CASSDGRPGANVLTF
TRBV7-8	TRBJ1-1	.	few	TGTGCCAGCAGCTTCGGTGAGGGGACTGAAGCTTTCTTT	CASSFGEGTEAFF
TRBV7-2	TRBJ1-2	.	many	TGTGCCAGCAGCTTAGGAGGCCTGGGCTATGGCTACACCTTC	CASSLGGLGYGYTF
TRBV5-6	TRBJ2-3	TRBD2	few	TGTGCCAGCAGCCCCCTGACTAGCGGAGCAAAGACAGATACGCAGTATTTT	CASSPLTSGAKTDTQYF
TRBV12-3/TRBV12-4	TRBJ2-6	.	.	TGTGCCAGCAGCTCTTCGGGCAGGAGAGTAGATGGGGCCAACGTCCTGACTTTC	CASSSSGRRVDGANVLTF
TRBV27	TRBJ2-7	.	few	TGTGCCAGCAGAACGGTACGGGGGGCGAGGAGCTCCTACGAGCAGTACTTC	CASRTVRGARSSYEQYF
TRBV4-3	TRBJ2-1	.	.	TGCGCCAGCAGCCAAGGAACAAGCCCACCCGACAATGAGCAGTTCTTC	CASSQGTSPPDNEQFF
TRBV28	TRBJ1-2	.	.	TGTGCCAGCAGAAGACAGGTTAACTATGGCTACACCTTC	CASRRQVNYGYTF
TRBV7-8	TRBJ1-5	TRBD1	.	TGTGCCAGCAGCGCCGGGACAGGTCCCGACCAGCCCCAGCATTTT	CASSAGTGPDQPQHF
TRBV12-3/TRBV12-4	TRBJ2-1	.	.	TGTGCCAGCAGTTTATCGGTTCTAGCAAATGAGCAGTTCTTC	CASSLSVLANEQFF
TRBV6-1	TRBJ1-4	.	.	TGTGCCAGCAGTGCTTCCAGGGCAACTAATGAAAAACTGTTTTTT	CASSASRATNEKLFF
TRBV11-2	TRBJ2-5	.	.	TGTGCCAGCAGCTTATGGGGCGGGACAGAGACCCAGTACTTC	CASSLWGGTETQYF
TRBV4-1	TRBJ2-1	TRBD2	few	TGCGCCAGCAGCCAAACGGGACTAGCGTCGAATGAGCAGTTCTTC	CASSQTGLASNEQFF
TRBV28	TRBJ1-5	.	.	TGTGCCAGCAGTTTAAGTGACGGTCGACAGCCCCAGCATTTT	CASSLSDGRQPQHF
TRBV5-1	TRBJ2-3	.	few	TGCGCCAGCAGCTTGGGCGGCGGGTGGCCTTCGACGCAGTATTTT	CASSLGGGWPSTQYF